This TCR beta chain was profiled in a study of T cell repertoires in cytomegalovirus infection. Study overall: Indicated by public TCR beta signatures were CMV infection and matching HLA type.

This clonotype was counted ten times or more. The antigen is unknown. The V end lost 6 bases, the J end lost 4 bases, and 15 bases lay between the germline ends. CDR3 length equals 14 residues. Study outcomes and limitations: Carriers of CMV plus the relevant HLA were identified by cumulative public TCR beta family frequency.

TCRdb re-derived calls from the reads in MiXCR, one entry per CDR3 protein. Here the sample spans fewer than 550,000 distinct CDR3 sequences, roughly a third being singletons. The sequenced sample was PBMCs. V is TRBV12-3 or TRBV12-4 and J is TRBJ1-1; perhaps TRBD1 as D (6 bases). The sequence came from a human donor in good health (CMV status not recorded). Some clones in this sample may be carry-over from other donors' samples. The CDR3 spells CASRATGSTTEAFF. In DNA, the CDR3 is TGTGCCAGCAGGGCCACAGGGTCCACCACTGAAGCTTTCTTT.